The present T cell receptor beta chain was sequenced within a study of blood T cell dynamics during melanoma immunotherapy. Clones were sequenced by immunoSEQ multiplex PCR, and TCRdb holds only the in-frame ones, with some missing. In the table there are nearly 25,000 clones, around 90% of which are singletons. Described time point: pre-treatment baseline. This CDR3 is 14 amino acids long. V lost 0 bases, J lost 6 bases, and 11 bases lay in between. Germline V gene lookup returns CDR1 SGHRS and CDR2 YFSETQ. The sequence came from a human donor with melanoma. The V gene is TRBV5-1, the J gene TRBJ2-3; D remains unclear. Sequences were derived from blood, sampled from a patient treated with checkpoint blockade. CDR3 residues: CASSLALGSDTQYF. The CDR3 DNA reads as TGCGCCAGCAGCTTGGCCCTCGGTTCGGATACGCAGTATTTT.